Below, one T cell receptor (beta chain) is given with its context. The record originates from a study of shared clonotypes between healthy human individuals. Study background: The study drew on a couple of women and a few men aged 18 to 49 as donors.

Cells designated naive CD8 were CD45RO-negative and were positively selected for CCR7, with terminally differentiated effector memory CD45RA+ cells excluded. In replicate PCRs of sorted subsets, about 200 ng DNA, roughly 27,000 T cell genomes, was used. This table comes from immunoSEQ multiplex PCR, and its TCRdb copy is limited to in-frame clones, with some not included. The sample consists of some 600,000 clones, roughly 96% of them appearing once. Between the trimmed V and J ends, which lost 0 bases and 10 bases, there was a span of 10 bases. The germline V gene encodes CDR1 MGHRA and CDR2 YSYEKL. The CDR3 has 13 amino acids.

The sequencing input was naive CD8+ T cells sorted from blood. The clonotype was recovered from a woman in her thirties in good health. The chain uses TRBV4-1 and TRBJ2-1; D possibly corresponds to TRBD1 (6 bases). The CDR3 here is CASSQEDSWEQFF. CDR3 in DNA: TGCGCCAGCAGCCAAGAGGACAGTTGGGAGCAGTTCTTC.